Below are 30 T cell receptor beta chains sequenced from a single sample in a study of technical replicates of blood from a handful of donors. Here immunoSEQ multiplex PCR was the method, and the copy in TCRdb shows in-frame clones only, minus some. The sample holds approximately 81,000 clones, 80% to 90% seen once. Sequenced sample: PBMCs. All receptors come from a human donor in good health. Some clones in this sample may be carry-over from other donors' samples.

V is TRBV10-3 and J is TRBJ1-5; 9 bases agree with TRBD1. V was clipped by 4 bases and J by 6 bases; unmatched bases: 4. In germline, CDR1 is ENHRY, CDR2 SYGVKD. The CDR3 spans 14 residues. CDR3 bases: TGTGCCATCAGTGTACAGGGGGCTAGTCAGCCCCAGCATTTT. It encodes CAISVQGASQPQHF.

This clone was counted a single time. The chain has TRBV7-9 and TRBJ1-2; 7 nucleotides align to TRBD1. V was pared by 5 bases and J by 8 bases, with 5 bases of the junction left unmatched. The CDR3 consists of 12 residues. CDR1 and CDR2 from the germline V gene are SEHNR and FQNEAQ (reference sequence). CDR3 region: CASSPGGIGYTF. CDR3 sequence (DNA): TGTGCCAGCAGCCCAGGGGGGATCGGCTACACCTTC.

The rearrangement joins TRBV6-1 to TRBJ1-2; TRBD1 matches at 8 bases. Losses at the gene ends were 5 bases for V and 2 bases for J; bases not matched to a gene: 7. The CDR3 has 15 amino acids. CDR1 is MNHNS and CDR2 is SASEGT in the germline V gene. CDR3 nucleotides: TGTGCCAGCAGTAAGGGACAGGACCAGAACTATGGCTACACCTTC. Translation: CASSKGQDQNYGYTF.

CDR3 loop: CASSQLYRVSYGYTF. DNA of the CDR3: TGCGCCAGCAGCCAACTTTACAGGGTTTCCTATGGCTACACCTTC. V gene TRBV4-1 combines with J gene TRBJ1-2; TRBD1 might be the D (6 bases). V was trimmed by 2 bases and J by 4 bases, leaving 14 bases between them. The germline V gene has CDR1 MGHRA and CDR2 YSYEKL. The CDR3 sequence is 15 residues long.

The V and J genes are TRBV5-4 and TRBJ2-5; 7 nucleotides agree with TRBD2. This CDR3 region has 15 residues. With 5 bases clipped from V and 5 bases from J, the junction kept 12 bases outside the gene matches. Germline lookup yields CDR1 SGHNT and CDR2 YYREEE (reference sequence). The CDR3 DNA follows: TGTGCCAGCAGGCCAGTCGGGGGGTCTGGGGAGACCCAGTACTTC. Its protein product is CASRPVGGSGETQYF.

The count of this clone is one. The chain has TRBV4-1 and TRBJ1-4, with D hard to call. The V end lost 1 base, the J end lost 11 bases, and 20 bases lay between the germline ends. Germline lookup yields CDR1 MGHRA and CDR2 YSYEKL. The CDR3 totals 16 residues. The CDR3 region has the DNA TGCGCCAGCAGCCAAGGCAATGGATTTAGGGAGGTGAAACTGTTTTTT. It yields the protein CASSQGNGFREVKLFF.

This clone was seen once. The chain combines TRBV11-2 with TRBJ2-7, with a tentative D call TRBD1 (6 bases). CDR1 and CDR2 (germline): SGHAT, FQNNGV. The ends were cut back, 4 bases at V and 3 bases at J, with 16 bases in the middle. The CDR3 covers 15 residues. The CDR3 nucleotides are TGTGCCAGCAGCTCCGAGACAGGCAAGATCTACGAGCAGTACTTC. This encodes CASSSETGKIYEQYF. Using reference TRBV11-2 and TRBJ2-7 for the parts outside the CDR3, the full variable domain is EAGVAQSPRYKIIEKRQSVAFWCNPISGHATLYWYQQILGQGPKLLIQFQNNGVVDDSQLPKDRFSAERLKGVDSTLKIQPAKLEDSAVYLCASSSETGKIYEQYFGPGTRLTVT.

The chain is built from TRBV5-1 and TRBJ2-3, with D maybe TRBD2 (6 bases). The CDR3 totals 16 residues. Germline values: CDR1 SGHRS, CDR2 YFSETQ. The V and J ends lost 4 bases and 3 bases respectively, with 18 bases between them. CDR3 in amino acids: CASSGAGTGATDTQYF. In DNA, the CDR3 is TGCGCCAGCAGCGGCGCCGGGACGGGAGCAACAGATACGCAGTATTTT.

V is TRBV5-4 and J is TRBJ2-7; D is perhaps TRBD1 (6 bases). The CDR3 contains 16 residues. Germline loops: CDR1 SGHNT, CDR2 YYREEE (reference sequence). V was pared by 4 bases and J by 6 bases, with 23 bases between. CDR3: CASSRLTPTGSGEQYF. The CDR3 DNA follows: TGTGCCAGCAGCCGTCTCACCCCGACAGGCTCAGGCGAGCAGTACTTC.

V usage is TRBV9 and J usage is TRBJ2-7; 7 bases are shared with TRBD1. The CDR3 is 14 amino acids. Germline V gives CDR1 SGDLS, CDR2 YYNGEE. V lost 2 bases to trimming and J lost 5 bases; unmatched junction nucleotides: 7. The DNA for the CDR3 is TGTGCCAGCAGCGTTTCACAGGGGATCGACGAGCAGTACTTC. Translated, it gives CASSVSQGIDEQYF. Using reference TRBV9 and TRBJ2-7 for the parts outside the CDR3, the full variable domain is DSGVTQTPKHLITATGQRVTLRCSPRSGDLSVYWYQQSLDQGLQFLIQYYNGEERAKGNILERFSAQQFPDLHSELNLSSLELGDSALYFCASSVSQGIDEQYFGPGTRLTVT.

The chain has TRBV7-2 and TRBJ2-3, with a possible D match to TRBD2 (5 bases). CDR3 length: 15 amino acids. Germline CDR1 SGHTA, CDR2 FQGNSA. Trimming left V 3 bases short and J 4 bases short, with 14 bases between. CDR3 amino acids: CASSFWGEGSDTQYF. The CDR3 DNA sequence: TGTGCCAGCAGCTTTTGGGGAGAGGGTTCAGATACGCAGTATTTT.

The chain is built from TRBV15 and TRBJ2-7, with 8 bases lining up with TRBD1. This CDR3 is built from 18 residues. With V trimmed by 3 bases and J by 4 bases, 17 bases remained unmatched. Germline CDR1 reads LNHNV; CDR2 reads YYDKDF (reference sequence). The CDR3: CATSRGVGTGNSRYEQYF. In DNA, the CDR3 is TGTGCCACCAGCAGGGGGGTGGGGACAGGAAATTCTCGTTACGAGCAGTACTTC.

The genes are TRBV5-1 and TRBJ2-7; TRBD1 aligns across 8 bases. V trimming: 2 bases; J trimming: 0 bases; junction bases outside the gene matches: 4. The CDR3 covers 15 residues. The germline CDR1 and CDR2 sequences are SGHRS and YFSETQ. CDR3 protein: CASSFSGGVSYEQYF. The CDR3 nucleotides read TGCGCCAGCAGCTTCTCAGGGGGCGTCTCCTACGAGCAGTACTTC.

The table lists this clone with a few counts. This rearrangement joins TRBV11-2 to TRBJ2-2; D uncertain. The V and J ends lost 4 bases and 4 bases respectively, with 13 bases between them. The germline CDR1 and CDR2 sequences are SGHAT and FQNNGV. The CDR3 consists of 15 residues. As DNA, the CDR3 is TGTGCCAGCAGCTCGATCAGAAGGAGCACCGGGGAGCTGTTTTTT. It translates to CASSSIRRSTGELFF. Complete variable domain (other parts from reference TRBV11-2 and TRBJ2-2): EAGVAQSPRYKIIEKRQSVAFWCNPISGHATLYWYQQILGQGPKLLIQFQNNGVVDDSQLPKDRFSAERLKGVDSTLKIQPAKLEDSAVYLCASSSIRRSTGELFFGEGSRLTVL.

This clone has only one observation. The chain combines TRBV28 with TRBJ1-2; perhaps TRBD1 as D (6 bases). The CDR3 has 15 amino acids. V dropped 6 bases and J dropped 3 bases, with 17 bases sitting between them. In germline, CDR1 is MDHEN, CDR2 SYDVKM. CDR3 DNA: TGTGCCAGCAGGCGATCCGGGACAAATTACTATGGCTACACCTTC. Translating gives CASRRSGTNYYGYTF.

J is TRBJ2-7 and V is TRBV7-6; 12 nucleotides align to TRBD2. The CDR3 totals 17 residues. Trimming took 5 bases from V and 1 from J; bases not matched to a gene: 9. CDR1 SGHVS and CDR2 FNYEAQ come from the germline V gene. The CDR3 bases are TGTGCCAGCAGCCCCTCTAGCGGGGGGGCTTTGTCCTACGAGCAGTACTTC. Its translation: CASSPSSGGALSYEQYF.

This sequence joins TRBV4-1 and TRBJ2-5, with 7 positions matching TRBD1. The end of the DNA fits TRBJ2-7 better, so the J call may be wrong. Germline CDR1 and CDR2: MGHRA and YSYEKL. The CDR3 has 15 amino acids. The CDR3 here is CASSQDPGTDYEQYF. In nucleotides, the CDR3 is TGCGCCAGCAGCCAAGATCCGGGGACAGATTACGAGCAGTACTTC.

This clone was seen once. This chain connects TRBV7-9 to TRBJ1-2; D uncertain. The germline V and J ends were trimmed by 5 bases and 7 bases, with 14 bases remaining between them. Germline-derived CDR1 and CDR2 are SEHNR and FQNEAQ (reference sequence). The CDR3 consists of 13 residues. The CDR3 DNA is TGTGCCAGCAGCCTAGAGCCCGTTGTTGGCTACACCTTC. Its protein is CASSLEPVVGYTF.

The rearrangement joins TRBV28 to TRBJ1-5; a possible D gene is TRBD1 (5 bases). There are 15 residues in the CDR3. Germline values: CDR1 MDHEN, CDR2 SYDVKM. V was pared by 3 bases and J by 0 bases, with 9 bases between. CDR3 DNA sequence: TGTGCCAGCAGTTTCATGGACACTAGCAATCAGCCCCAGCATTTT. Amino acid sequence: CASSFMDTSNQPQHF. The complete variable domain, with remaining parts taken from reference TRBV28 and TRBJ1-5, reads DVKVTQSSRYLVKRTGEKVFLECVQDMDHENMFWYRQDPGLGLRLIYFSYDVKMKEKGDIPEGYSVSREKKERFSLILESASTNQTSMYLCASSFMDTSNQPQHFGDGTRLSIL.

The V and J genes are TRBV27 and TRBJ1-5; the D gene is possibly TRBD1 (5 bases). CDR1 MNHEY and CDR2 SMNVEV come from the germline V gene (reference sequence). The CDR3 has 15 residues. Between the trimmed V and J ends, which lost 5 bases and 2 bases, there was a span of 13 bases. The CDR3 DNA reads TGTGCCAGCAGTCTCAGGGATTTCGGCAATCAGCCCCAGCATTTT. It codes for CASSLRDFGNQPQHF.

V is TRBV11-2 and J is TRBJ2-1; 11 positions agree with TRBD2. Unmatched junction bases numbered 7, after V lost 2 bases and J lost 1 base. Germline V gene sequence: CDR1 SGHAT, CDR2 FQNNGV. The CDR3 loop spans 18 amino acids. The CDR3 DNA reads as TGTGCCAGCAGCTTATGGTGGGCTAGCGGGGGGTCCTACAATGAGCAGTTCTTC. Its translation is CASSLWWASGGSYNEQFF. Full variable domain (remainder filled in from reference TRBV11-2 and TRBJ2-1): EAGVAQSPRYKIIEKRQSVAFWCNPISGHATLYWYQQILGQGPKLLIQFQNNGVVDDSQLPKDRFSAERLKGVDSTLKIQPAKLEDSAVYLCASSLWWASGGSYNEQFFGPGTRLTVL.

The rearrangement uses TRBV30 and TRBJ2-3; D is possibly TRBD1 (5 bases). Germline lookup yields CDR1 GTSNPN and CDR2 SVGIG (reference sequence). The length of the CDR3 is 15 residues. Between the trimmed V and J ends, which lost 0 bases and 0 bases, there was a span of 10 bases. Written as DNA, the CDR3 is TGTGCCTGGAGTGTCGGACAAACTAGCACAGATACGCAGTATTTT. Translating gives CAWSVGQTSTDTQYF.

The genes are TRBV4-1 and TRBJ2-5; maybe TRBD1 (6 bases). The CDR3 length is 14 residues. Trimming stripped 1 base from V and 1 base from J, with 7 bases between. From germline, CDR1 is MGHRA and CDR2 YSYEKL. The CDR3 region is CASSQGGGQETQYF. For the CDR3, the DNA is TGCGCCAGCAGCCAAGGAGGGGGCCAAGAGACCCAGTACTTC.

This clone was detected once. V is TRBV19 and J is TRBJ2-6, with D unclear. This CDR3 comprises 17 residues. V lost 1 base, J lost 0 bases, and 10 bases lay in between. Germline V CDR1 and CDR2: LNHDA, SQIVND (reference sequence). The CDR3 sequence: CASSIGSGASGANVLTF. Here the CDR3 DNA reads TGTGCCAGTAGTATAGGCTCTGGAGCCTCTGGGGCCAACGTCCTGACTTTC.

The CDR3 protein is CASSQLANYEQYF. CDR3 nucleotide sequence: TGTGCCAGCAGTCAACTAGCAAACTACGAGCAGTACTTC. This sequence joins TRBV6-5 and TRBJ2-7, with a weak D call TRBD2 (6 bases). Germline V gene sequence: CDR1 MNHEY, CDR2 SVGAGI. V gave up 5 bases and J gave up 3 bases, with 11 bases separating them. The CDR3 is 13 amino acids.

The chain carries TRBV6-1 and TRBJ2-5, with D possibly TRBD2 on 5 matching bases. Germline V CDR1 and CDR2: MNHNS, SASEGT. There are 13 residues in the CDR3. Trimming pared 10 bases from V and 2 bases from J, leaving 14 bases between. For the CDR3, the DNA is TGTGCCATCCTGAGCTCGGGACAAGAGACCCAGTACTTC. Translation gives CAILSSGQETQYF.

The chain combines TRBV19 with TRBJ2-7; 12 bases are shared with TRBD2. Germline lookup yields CDR1 LNHDA and CDR2 SQIVND (reference sequence). This CDR3 comprises 14 residues. V was pared by 5 bases and J by 6 bases, with 5 bases of the junction left unmatched. The CDR3 DNA follows: TGTGCCAGTAGTTTGACTAGCGGGAGTGGCGAGCAGTACTTC. Translated, it gives CASSLTSGSGEQYF. Combining the CDR3 with reference TRBV19 and TRBJ2-7 gives the whole variable domain DGGITQSPKYLFRKEGQNVTLSCEQNLNHDAMYWYRQDPGQGLRLIYYSQIVNDFQKGDIAEGYSVSREKKESFPLTVTSAQKNPTAFYLCASSLTSGSGEQYFGPGTRLTVT.

This chain links TRBV7-3 with TRBJ1-2; 7 nucleotides line up with TRBD1. Germline V gene sequence: CDR1 SGHTA, CDR2 FQGTGA. V shed 4 bases, J shed 7 bases, and the junction held 6 bases outside the gene matches. The CDR3 sequence is 13 residues long. The DNA of the CDR3 is TGTGCCAGCAGCTCGGGGACAGAAGGTGGCTACACCTTC. It specifies CASSSGTEGGYTF.

This clone was observed a handful of times. This chain joins TRBV2 and TRBJ2-1; D unresolved. Germline V lookup: CDR1 SNHLY, CDR2 FYNNEI. CDR3 size: 15 residues. V lost 5 bases and J lost 1, with 12 bases in between. Here the CDR3 reads CASSFPIQSYNEQFF. The CDR3 DNA reads TGTGCCAGCAGTTTTCCTATCCAATCCTACAATGAGCAGTTCTTC.

The rearrangement uses TRBV25-1 and TRBJ1-1; a possible D gene is TRBD1 (5 bases). The CDR3 totals 14 residues. Deletions cut 1 base from V and 3 bases from J, with 9 bases between. Germline CDR1 MGHDK, CDR2 SYGVNS. The CDR3 spells CASSEWEGYTEAFF. In nucleotides, the CDR3 is TGTGCCAGCAGTGAATGGGAGGGGTACACTGAAGCTTTCTTT.